Each of the 32 T cell receptor beta chains below was sequenced from the same sample in a study of T cell responses to AZD1222 COVID-19 vaccine. The repertoire was sequenced with immunoSEQ multiplex PCR; TCRdb's copy has only in-frame clones and lacks some. Of about 97,000 clones listed, roughly 90% are singletons. Source: peripheral blood, taken on day 0 of AZD1222 vaccination. These receptors came from an adult in good health.

This chain connects TRBV7-2 to TRBJ2-7, with TRBD2 identical over 12 bases. The junction had 4 bases not matched to a gene; V was cut back by 3 bases and J by 4 bases. CDR3 size: 15 residues. CDR1 is SGHTA and CDR2 is FQGNSA in the germline V gene. The CDR3 region has the DNA TGTGCCAGCAGCTTGGGCCTAGCGGGGGGGTACGAGCAGTACTTC. As protein: CASSLGLAGGYEQYF.

This chain uses TRBV12-3 or TRBV12-4 with TRBJ2-2; no clear D gene. V was pared by 3 bases and J by 7 bases, with 6 bases between. This CDR3 spans 12 amino acids. The CDR3 is CASSLAGGELFF. CDR3 sequence (DNA): TGTGCCAGCAGTTTGGCCGGCGGGGAGCTGTTTTTT.

The J gene is TRBJ1-2, the V gene TRBV28; no firm D call. V dropped 4 bases and J dropped 7 bases, with 10 bases sitting between them. This CDR3 spans 12 amino acids. Germline values: CDR1 MDHEN, CDR2 SYDVKM. The CDR3 loop is CASSWVLRGYTF. Here the CDR3 DNA reads TGTGCCAGCAGTTGGGTATTGCGTGGCTACACCTTC.

The chain uses TRBV9 and TRBJ1-2, with D possibly matching TRBD1 (5 bases). CDR3 length: 11 residues. CDR1 and CDR2 from the germline V gene are SGDLS and YYNGEE. V was trimmed by 5 bases and J by 3 bases, leaving 5 bases between them. Written as DNA, the CDR3 is TGTGCCAGCAGGGGGGACTATGGCTACACCTTC. Translated: CASRGDYGYTF.

V and J are TRBV3-1 (or the pseudogene TRBV3-2) and TRBJ2-5; TRBD2 matches 11 bases. CDR3 length: 17 amino acids. CDR1 and CDR2 (germline): LGHDT, YNNKEL (reference sequence). V was pared by 5 bases and J by 4 bases, with 12 bases of the junction left unmatched. The CDR3 reads CASSGIRLAGSGETQYF. The CDR3 nucleotides are TGTGCCAGCAGCGGGATCCGACTAGCGGGAAGTGGAGAGACCCAGTACTTC.

For the CDR3, the DNA is TGTGCCAGCAGCTTAGCAACTCCTAATGAAAAACTGTTTTTT. Protein product: CASSLATPNEKLFF. The chain has TRBV7-2 and TRBJ1-4; D not resolved. V lost 0 bases, J lost 3 bases, and 5 bases lay in between. The CDR3 spans 14 residues. The germline CDR1 and CDR2 sequences are SGHTA and FQGNSA.

This sequence joins TRBV6-5 and TRBJ2-3; the D gene is possibly TRBD2 (5 bases). This CDR3 contains 16 residues. In germline, CDR1 is MNHEY, CDR2 SVGAGI. V gave up 0 bases and J gave up 5 bases, with 15 bases separating them. The CDR3, as DNA: TGTGCCAGCAGTTACTCTAGCGCAGCCTGGGGAGATACGCAGTATTTT. This encodes CASSYSSAAWGDTQYF.

CDR3 coding DNA: TGCGCCAGCAGCATCGATGAGGGCCGGAATGAAAAACTGTTTTTT. This codes for CASSIDEGRNEKLFF. The rearrangement uses TRBV4-1 and TRBJ1-4, with unresolved D. Germline values: CDR1 MGHRA, CDR2 YSYEKL. The CDR3 totals 15 residues. Trimming cost V 5 bases and J 5 bases, with 15 bases left between them.

V and J are TRBV5-1 and TRBJ1-6; perhaps TRBD1 as D (6 bases). Germline loops: CDR1 SGHRS, CDR2 YFSETQ. The V end lost 1 base, the J end lost 7 bases, and 9 bases lay between the germline ends. There are 14 residues in the CDR3. CDR3 coding DNA: TGCGCCAGCAGCTTGCAGGGGTTGAATTCACCCCTCCACTTT. Its translation: CASSLQGLNSPLHF. The full variable domain, its missing parts supplied by reference TRBV5-1 and TRBJ1-6, is KAGVTQTPRYLIKTRGQQVTLSCSPISGHRSVSWYQQTPGQGLQFLFEYFSETQRNKGNFPGRFSGRQFSNSRSEMNVSTLELGDSALYLCASSLQGLNSPLHFGNGTRLTVT.

The V and J genes are TRBV27 and TRBJ1-2, with 7 bases matching TRBD1. Germline CDR1 MNHEY, CDR2 SMNVEV (reference sequence). The CDR3 loop spans 13 amino acids. V gave up 3 bases and J gave up 8 bases; unmatched junction bases: 6. The CDR3 loop reads CASSLSQGGGYTF. The CDR3 nucleotides read TGTGCCAGCAGTTTGTCCCAGGGGGGCGGCTACACCTTC.

The V and J genes are TRBV6-1 and TRBJ1-6; D not resolved. V was shortened by 2 bases and J by 10 bases, with 15 bases between the two germline ends. The CDR3 loop spans 15 amino acids. Germline CDR1 is MNHNS and CDR2 is SASEGT. The CDR3 spells CASSETGMTGSPLHF. In nucleotides, the CDR3 is TGTGCCAGCAGTGAAACGGGCATGACGGGATCACCCCTCCACTTT.

J is TRBJ2-2 and V is TRBV7-2, with D uncertain. Germline V CDR1 and CDR2: SGHTA, FQGNSA. This CDR3 has 14 amino acids. V lost 5 bases, J lost 2 bases, and 9 bases lay in between. Here the CDR3 DNA reads TGTGCCAGCAGCACCGGGCCAAACACCGGGGAGCTGTTTTTT. As protein: CASSTGPNTGELFF.

The V and J genes are TRBV5-1 and TRBJ2-7, with TRBD1 identical over 8 bases. Germline CDR1 is SGHRS and CDR2 is YFSETQ. The CDR3 has 15 amino acids. V shed 4 bases and J 0 bases; nucleotides not matched to a gene: 6. CDR3 sequence (DNA): TGCGCCAGCAGCATCCGGACAGGGAGCTCCTACGAGCAGTACTTC. It yields the protein CASSIRTGSSYEQYF.

The chain recombines TRBV6-1 with TRBJ2-3, with D hard to call. The CDR3 totals 14 residues. Trimming shortened V by 0 bases and J by 5 bases, and 9 bases separated the two germline ends. Germline V lookup: CDR1 MNHNS, CDR2 SASEGT. CDR3 nucleotides: TGTGCCAGCAGTGAAGCGATATATCGAGATACGCAGTATTTT. Its translation: CASSEAIYRDTQYF.

The chain recombines TRBV4-1 with TRBJ2-3; D possibly corresponds to TRBD1 (5 bases). V was pared by 3 bases and J by 0 bases, with 10 bases between. The CDR3 extends over 15 amino acids. The germline gives CDR1 MGHRA, CDR2 YSYEKL. DNA of the CDR3: TGCGCCAGCAGCCAGGGGCCGCATAGCACAGATACGCAGTATTTT. Its protein is CASSQGPHSTDTQYF.

The CDR3 loop is CASSPEGGYYNEQFF. CDR3 DNA: TGTGCCAGCAGCCCCGAAGGGGGTTATTACAATGAGCAGTTCTTC. The chain joins TRBV7-2 to TRBJ2-1; D is perhaps TRBD1 (6 bases). The CDR3 extends over 15 amino acids. The V end lost 5 bases, the J end lost 4 bases, and 15 bases lay between the germline ends. Germline V gene lookup returns CDR1 SGHTA and CDR2 FQGNSA.

The J gene is TRBJ2-1, the V gene TRBV7-2; 9 positions agree with TRBD2. Germline CDR1 is SGHTA and CDR2 is FQGNSA. V trimming: 1 base; J trimming: 14 bases; junction bases outside the gene matches: 12. The CDR3 has 15 residues. Here the CDR3 reads CASSLESAGGSPEFF. CDR3 bases: TGTGCCAGCAGCTTAGAGTCAGCGGGAGGATCTCCCGAGTTCTTC. Drawing the rest from reference TRBV7-2 and TRBJ2-1, the complete variable domain is GAGVSQSPSNKVTEKGKDVELRCDPISGHTALYWYRQSLGQGLEFLIYFQGNSAPDKSGLPSDRFSAERTGGSVSTLTIQRTQQEDSAVYLCASSLESAGGSPEFFGPGTRLTVL.

The chain joins TRBV15 to TRBJ1-2; no clear D. Trimming stripped 0 bases from V and 4 bases from J, with 6 bases between. The CDR3 is 13 residues long. The germline gives CDR1 LNHNV, CDR2 YYDKDF (reference sequence). CDR3 region: CATSRDRGYGYTF. In DNA form, the CDR3 reads TGTGCCACCAGCAGAGATCGGGGCTATGGCTACACCTTC. Looking up the rest from reference TRBV15 and TRBJ1-2 gives the full variable domain: DAMVIQNPRYQVTQFGKPVTLSCSQTLNHNVMYWYQQKSSQAPKLLFHYYDKDFNNEADTPDNFQSRRPNTSFCFLDIRSPGLGDTAMYLCATSRDRGYGYTFGSGTRLTVV.

This clone was seen once. CDR3 in DNA: TGTGCCAGCAGCTTATGGGTCAGCGTCGCCTACGAGCAGTACTTC. Translation gives CASSLWVSVAYEQYF. The chain recombines TRBV7-2 with TRBJ2-7; D gene unclear. This CDR3 region has 15 residues. Germline assignment: CDR1 SGHTA and CDR2 FQGNSA. V gave up 2 bases and J gave up 2 bases, with 13 bases separating them.

There are a few counts of this clone. The chain carries TRBV28 and TRBJ2-3; 9 nucleotides agree with TRBD2. The V gene end was trimmed by 2 bases and the J gene end by 2 bases; junction bases not matched to a gene: 5. The CDR3 runs to 16 residues. Germline CDR1 reads MDHEN; CDR2 reads SYDVKM. The CDR3 is CASSLMASGDTDTQYF. DNA for the CDR3: TGTGCCAGCAGTTTAATGGCTAGCGGGGACACAGATACGCAGTATTTT.

The V and J genes are TRBV21-1 and TRBJ2-1; TRBD1 is the table's D call, not checked against the DNA. TRBV21-1 is noted as a pseudogene. The length of the CDR3 is 16 residues. Here the CDR3 reads CASSKRTGITYNEQFF. The CDR3 nucleotides read TGTGCCAGCAGCAAACGGACAGGAATAACCTACAATGAGCAGTTCTTC.

This chain uses TRBV2 with TRBJ2-5; 7 nucleotides match TRBD1. The length of the CDR3 is 14 residues. Germline CDR1 is SNHLY and CDR2 is FYNNEI. V was pared by 8 bases and J by 4 bases, with 10 bases of the junction left unmatched. DNA for the CDR3: TGTGCCAGCCTGGACAGGCCCTACGTAGAGACCCAGTACTTC. Protein: CASLDRPYVETQYF.

The rearrangement joins TRBV6-1 to TRBJ2-7; tentative D call: TRBD1 (6 bases). The CDR3 has 15 amino acids. Germline assignment: CDR1 MNHNS and CDR2 SASEGT. Between the trimmed V and J ends, which lost 2 bases and 3 bases, there was a span of 14 bases. CDR3 region: CASSESLGRGYEQYF. In DNA form, the CDR3 reads TGTGCCAGCAGTGAATCGTTAGGCAGGGGCTACGAGCAGTACTTC.

This clone has a handful of counts. J is TRBJ1-5 and V is TRBV5-1, with 10 bases identical to TRBD1. Trimming at V came to 3 bases and at J to 2 bases, leaving 2 bases not matched to a gene. The germline V gene has CDR1 SGHRS and CDR2 YFSETQ. The CDR3 is 15 residues long. Here the CDR3 reads CASSWTGGGNQPQHF. CDR3 coding DNA: TGCGCCAGCAGCTGGACAGGGGGTGGCAATCAGCCCCAGCATTTT.

V gene TRBV4-3 combines with J gene TRBJ2-7; tentatively, D is TRBD1 (6 bases). The CDR3 sequence is 16 residues long. With 0 bases removed from V and 3 bases from J, the gap between germline ends came to 15 bases. In germline, CDR1 is LGHNA, CDR2 YSLEER. The CDR3 is CASSQELGQGFYEQYF. CDR3 coding DNA: TGCGCCAGCAGCCAAGAGTTGGGGCAGGGGTTCTACGAGCAGTACTTC.

The genes are TRBV7-2 and TRBJ2-1, with 8 bases aligning to TRBD2. Unmatched junction bases numbered 6, after V lost 3 bases and J lost 8 bases. CDR3 length: 14 amino acids. Germline V CDR1 and CDR2: SGHTA, FQGNSA. CDR3 sequence: CASSFQTSDDEQFF. CDR3 in DNA: TGTGCCAGCAGCTTCCAGACTAGCGACGATGAGCAGTTCTTC. The variable domain in full, completed from reference TRBV7-2 and TRBJ2-1, reads GAGVSQSPSNKVTEKGKDVELRCDPISGHTALYWYRQSLGQGLEFLIYFQGNSAPDKSGLPSDRFSAERTGGSVSTLTIQRTQQEDSAVYLCASSFQTSDDEQFFGPGTRLTVL.

The rearrangement uses TRBV11-2 and TRBJ1-5; a possible D gene is TRBD1 (5 bases). V was clipped by 5 bases and J by 6 bases, with 14 bases between them. The CDR3 is 14 amino acids. CDR1 and CDR2 from the germline V gene are SGHAT and FQNNGV. The CDR3 bases are TGTGCCAGCAGCCCTGACAGTCCGGGTCAGCCCCAGCATTTT. Its translation: CASSPDSPGQPQHF.

In regard to this clone: Other DNA sequences within the sample encode an identical CDR3. This sequence joins TRBV6-2 or TRBV6-3 and TRBJ1-1, with a weak D call TRBD1 (6 bases). Germline CDR1 and CDR2: MNHEY and SVGEGT. The CDR3 spans 17 residues. Trimming shortened V by 2 bases and J by 1 base, and 17 bases separated the two germline ends. As DNA, the CDR3 is TGTGCCAGCAGTTACGAGGTTGTTCGGGGGCGGAACACTGAAGCTTTCTTT. Translating it yields CASSYEVVRGRNTEAFF.

The V call is TRBV19, the J call TRBJ2-3, with a possible D match to TRBD1 (6 bases). The CDR3 is made up of 13 amino acids. Germline V gene data show CDR1 as LNHDA and CDR2 as SQIVND (reference sequence). V was pared by 7 bases and J by 4 bases, with 12 bases between. CDR3 protein: CASTEPGADTQYF. The CDR3 DNA reads as TGTGCCAGTACCGAACCAGGGGCAGATACGCAGTATTTT.

V usage is TRBV4-1 and J usage is TRBJ1-5, with TRBD1 matching 8 bases. V gave up 2 bases and J gave up 5 bases; unmatched junction bases: 8. Germline CDR1 is MGHRA and CDR2 is YSYEKL. The CDR3 consists of 16 residues. The DNA of the CDR3 is TGCGCCAGCAGCCAATTCTCAGGGGGCAAATATCAGCCCCAGCATTTT. This translates into CASSQFSGGKYQPQHF.

The chain links TRBV11-2 to TRBJ1-3; D remains ambiguous. In germline, CDR1 is SGHAT, CDR2 FQNNGV. Trimming left V 1 base short and J 4 bases short, with 11 bases between. This CDR3 is 15 amino acids long. CDR3 amino acids: CASSLVRGAGNTIYF. CDR3 bases: TGTGCCAGCAGCTTAGTACGGGGAGCGGGAAACACCATATATTTT. The whole variable domain, filled in from reference TRBV11-2 and TRBJ1-3, reads EAGVAQSPRYKIIEKRQSVAFWCNPISGHATLYWYQQILGQGPKLLIQFQNNGVVDDSQLPKDRFSAERLKGVDSTLKIQPAKLEDSAVYLCASSLVRGAGNTIYFGEGSWLTVV.

The gene calls are TRBV5-1 and TRBJ2-1; 11 positions match TRBD1. The length of the CDR3 is 15 residues. V gave up 0 bases and J gave up 7 bases; unmatched junction bases: 3. From germline, CDR1 is SGHRS and CDR2 YFSETQ. The CDR3 reads CASSLDGTGGNEQFF. CDR3 DNA: TGCGCCAGCAGCTTGGATGGGACAGGGGGTAATGAGCAGTTCTTC.